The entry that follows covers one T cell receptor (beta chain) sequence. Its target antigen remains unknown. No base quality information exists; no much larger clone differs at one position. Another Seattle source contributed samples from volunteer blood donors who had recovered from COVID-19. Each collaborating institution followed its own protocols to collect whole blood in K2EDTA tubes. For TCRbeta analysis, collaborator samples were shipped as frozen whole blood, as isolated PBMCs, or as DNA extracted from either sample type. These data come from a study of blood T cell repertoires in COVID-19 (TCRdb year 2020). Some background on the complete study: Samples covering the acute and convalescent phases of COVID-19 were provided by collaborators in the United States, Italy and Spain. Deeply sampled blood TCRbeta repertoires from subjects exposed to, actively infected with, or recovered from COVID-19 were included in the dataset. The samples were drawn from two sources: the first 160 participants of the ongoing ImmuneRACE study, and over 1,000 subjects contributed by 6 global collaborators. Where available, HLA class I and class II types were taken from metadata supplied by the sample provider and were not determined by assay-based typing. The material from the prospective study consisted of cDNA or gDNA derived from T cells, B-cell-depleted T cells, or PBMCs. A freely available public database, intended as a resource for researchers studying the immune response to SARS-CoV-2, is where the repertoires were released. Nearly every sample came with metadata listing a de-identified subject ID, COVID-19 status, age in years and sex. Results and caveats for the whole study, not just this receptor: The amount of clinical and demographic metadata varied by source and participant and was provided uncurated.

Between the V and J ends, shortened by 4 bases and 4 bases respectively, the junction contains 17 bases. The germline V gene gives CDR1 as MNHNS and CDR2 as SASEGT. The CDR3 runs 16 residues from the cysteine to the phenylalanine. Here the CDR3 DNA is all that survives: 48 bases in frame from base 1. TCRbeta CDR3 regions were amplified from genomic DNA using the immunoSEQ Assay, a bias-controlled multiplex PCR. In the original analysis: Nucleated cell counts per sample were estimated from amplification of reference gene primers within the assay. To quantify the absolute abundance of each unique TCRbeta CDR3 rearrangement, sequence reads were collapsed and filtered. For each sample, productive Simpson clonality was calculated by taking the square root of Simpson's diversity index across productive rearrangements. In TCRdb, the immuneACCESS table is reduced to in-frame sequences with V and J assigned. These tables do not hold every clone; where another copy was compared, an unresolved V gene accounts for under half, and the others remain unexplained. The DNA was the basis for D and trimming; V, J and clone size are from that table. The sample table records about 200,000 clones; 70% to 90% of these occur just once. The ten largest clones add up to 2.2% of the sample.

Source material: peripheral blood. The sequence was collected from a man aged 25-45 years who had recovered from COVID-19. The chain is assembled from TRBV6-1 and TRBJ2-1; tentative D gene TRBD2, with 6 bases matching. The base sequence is TGTGCCAGCAGTGTTTCGACTAGTCTGGCGTACAATGAGCAGTTCTTC. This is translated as CASSVSTSLAYNEQFF.